This TCR beta chain was obtained from a study of T cells after posttransplantation cyclophosphamide. This table comes from immunoSEQ multiplex PCR, and its TCRdb copy is limited to in-frame clones, with some not included. The sample lists some 4,300 clones, 76% seen once, with around 37% in the top ten. The study's findings and limits: Recipient CMV seropositivity and CMV reactivation strongly tracked TRB clonality.

A marrow graft followed busulfan-fludarabine conditioning, with cyclophosphamide on days +3 and +4. The length of the CDR3 is 16 residues. V was cut by 3 bases and J by 2 bases, with 14 bases left in between. Germline V gene lookup returns CDR1 LNHDA and CDR2 SQIVND (reference sequence). This clone was picked up one time. What it binds is unknown. This TCR was sampled from a male patient aged 35-55 years who received an allogeneic stem cell transplant from a related donor, was CMV-positive, and had acute and chronic GVHD. Some T cells may have originated in the graft donor. Sequencing used PBMCs, obtained after allogeneic stem cell transplant with posttransplant cyclophosphamide. The chain couples TRBV19 to TRBJ2-1; TRBD1 is a possible D gene (5 bases). The CDR3 protein is CASSMKRKDTYNEQFF. CDR3 DNA: TGTGCCAGTAGTATGAAACGCAAGGACACCTACAATGAGCAGTTCTTC.